The 18 T cell receptor beta chains listed next were all sequenced from one sample in a study of CD8+CD57+ T cells in acquired aplastic anemia. TCR beta VDJ and CDR3 profiling used genomic DNA as template. TCRdb recomputed calls from the reads with MiXCR, one row per CDR3 protein. This sample has 150,000 to 200,000 distinct CDR3 sequences, with roughly 40% found just once. Specimen: sorted CD4+, CD8+, or CD8+CD57+ T cells (not recorded which) from PBMCs. The receptor set was obtained from a human donor in good health.

This chain connects TRBV11-1 to TRBJ1-6; D is ambiguous. The V and J ends lost 7 bases and 7 bases respectively, with 8 bases between them. In germline, CDR1 is SGHAT, CDR2 FQDESV (reference sequence). The CDR3 length is 12 residues. CDR3 residues: CASTTGNSPLHF. The CDR3 bases are TGTGCCAGCACTACCGGCAATTCACCCCTCCACTTT.

This clonotype occurred many times. This chain links TRBV7-2 with TRBJ1-6; no reliable D call. This CDR3 is built from 13 residues. V was clipped by 2 bases and J by 10 bases, with 9 bases between them. Germline loops: CDR1 SGHTA, CDR2 FQGNSA. Written as DNA, the CDR3 is TGTGCCAGCAGCTTACCGACAAGCTCACCCCTCCACTTT. It translates to CASSLPTSSPLHF. Complete variable domain (other parts from reference TRBV7-2 and TRBJ1-6): GAGVSQSPSNKVTEKGKDVELRCDPISGHTALYWYRQSLGQGLEFLIYFQGNSAPDKSGLPSDRFSAERTGGSVSTLTIQRTQQEDSAVYLCASSLPTSSPLHFGNGTRLTVT.

The V gene is TRBV20-1, the J gene TRBJ2-5, with 9 bases aligning to TRBD2. The CDR3 extends over 16 amino acids. Per the germline V gene, CDR1 is DFQATT and CDR2 is SNEGSKA (reference sequence). The junction had 9 bases not matched to a gene; V was cut back by 0 bases and J by 4 bases. CDR3 sequence (DNA): TGCAGTGCTAGAGATCTTCTAGCGGGATTGCGAGAGACCCAGTACTTC. This gives the protein CSARDLLAGLRETQYF.

V is TRBV10-3 and J is TRBJ2-5; 7 bases align to TRBD1. The CDR3 runs 15 residues. Germline V gives CDR1 ENHRY, CDR2 SYGVKD. V lost 0 bases to trimming and J lost 5 bases; unmatched junction nucleotides: 6. In nucleotides, the CDR3 is TGTGCCATCAGTGAGTCAGGGACAGCACGGGAGACCCAGTACTTC. Its protein product is CAISESGTARETQYF.

The table lists this clonotype with a count of one. A junction end diverges from the germline sequence, so it may reflect a read error. The rearrangement joins TRBV2 to TRBJ1-5; 12 bases align to TRBD1. The J call could be wrong; TRBJ2-3 is a better fit for the DNA end. Germline V gene lookup returns CDR1 SNHLY and CDR2 FYNNEI. The CDR3 spans 14 residues. DNA for the CDR3: TGCGTCAGCAGCGGGACAGGGGGCCATCAGCCCCAGTATTTT. As protein: CVSSGTGGHQPQYF.

This clonotype was recorded many times. This sequence joins TRBV19 and TRBJ2-2, with 10 bases that match TRBD2. The germline V gene has CDR1 LNHDA and CDR2 SQIVND (reference sequence). J lost 5 bases, V lost 8 bases, and 8 bases had no gene match. The CDR3 extends over 15 amino acids. CDR3 loop: CASLAGVVGTGELFF. DNA of the CDR3: TGTGCCAGTCTAGCGGGAGTGGTGGGGACCGGGGAGCTGTTTTTT.

Ten or more counts support this clonotype. The chain employs TRBV7-2 and TRBJ2-7; no firm D call. The length of the CDR3 is 13 residues. Trimming took off 1 base at V and 1 base at J, with 5 bases between the two ends. Germline V CDR1 and CDR2: SGHTA, FQGNSA. CDR3 protein: CASSLVRSYEQYF. The CDR3 DNA sequence: TGTGCCAGCAGCTTAGTACGGTCCTACGAGCAGTACTTC.

CDR3 region: CASSLEEHNQPQHF. The CDR3 nucleotides are TGTGCCAGCAGCTTAGAGGAGCACAATCAGCCCCAGCATTTT. The V call is TRBV7-6, the J call TRBJ1-5; no definite D call. Germline CDR1 SGHVS, CDR2 FNYEAQ. V gave up 1 base and J gave up 3 bases, with 7 bases separating them. The CDR3 length is 14 residues.

This clonotype was observed a handful of times. The V call is TRBV18, the J call TRBJ1-6; the match to TRBD1 covers 7 bases. Germline V gene data show CDR1 as KGHSH and CDR2 as LQKENI. This CDR3 comprises 15 residues. The trim removed 4 bases at V and 5 bases at J, leaving 5 bases unmatched. CDR3 in amino acids: CASSRTGPDNSPLHF. The CDR3 DNA follows: TGTGCCAGCTCACGGACAGGCCCGGATAATTCACCCCTCCACTTT.

As concerns this clonotype: The CDR3 carries no conserved terminal phenylalanine or tryptophan, so it likely arises from a read error. The V gene is TRBV18, the J gene TRBJ1-3; D possibly corresponds to TRBD1 (6 bases). From germline, CDR1 is KGHSH and CDR2 LQKENI. Trimming pared 5 bases from V and 0 bases from J, leaving 17 bases between. CDR3 size: 17 residues. The CDR3 bases are TGTGCCAGCTCAACCGGACAGATTGCCTCCTCTGGAAACACCATATATTCT. This encodes CASSTGQIASSGNTIYS.

In its sample, this clonotype was seen a few times. The genes are TRBV7-2 and TRBJ1-6; weak D call: TRBD1 (5 bases). The CDR3 contains 17 residues. V gave up 1 base and J gave up 9 bases, with 19 bases separating them. CDR1 is SGHTA and CDR2 is FQGNSA in the germline V gene. The CDR3 nucleotides read TGTGCCAGCAGCTTAGGGCAGGGAGGGTTTAGGGCTTCACCCCTCCACTTT. Translated: CASSLGQGGFRASPLHF.

This chain links TRBV20-1 with TRBJ2-2; 9 nucleotides line up with TRBD1. This CDR3 has 19 residues. V shed 6 bases, J shed 1 base, and the junction held 18 bases outside the gene matches. CDR1 is DFQATT, CDR2 SNEGSKA, per germline (reference sequence). Here the CDR3 reads CSAPPLNRGPGLNTGELFF. CDR3 in DNA: TGCAGTGCCCCACCCTTGAACAGGGGGCCAGGCCTGAACACCGGGGAGCTGTTTTTT.

This clonotype was seen ten or more times. The chain uses TRBV7-9 and TRBJ2-4; TRBD2 aligns across 10 bases. Losses at the gene ends were 5 bases for V and 9 bases for J; bases not matched to a gene: 10. The CDR3 totals 15 residues. Germline V gives CDR1 SEHNR, CDR2 FQNEAQ (reference sequence). The CDR3 nucleotides are TGTGCCAGCAGCCAATCTCTAGCGGGAGTCGGCATTCAGTACTTC. It encodes CASSQSLAGVGIQYF.

The CDR3 DNA reads as TGTGCCAGCAGCTTAGGTTTACAGGCCCAGCATTTT. Encoded protein: CASSLGLQAQHF. The chain carries TRBV7-9 and TRBJ1-5; D might be TRBD1 (5 bases). With 1 base removed from V and 11 bases from J, the gap between germline ends came to 9 bases. CDR1 and CDR2 from the germline V gene are SEHNR and FQNEAQ (reference sequence). The CDR3 totals 12 residues.

This clonotype was recorded a few times. The chain joins TRBV6-1 to TRBJ2-1, with TRBD2 identical over 10 bases. This CDR3 has 15 amino acids. With 8 bases clipped from V and 1 base from J, the junction kept 5 bases outside the gene matches. Per germline, CDR1 MNHNS and CDR2 SASEGT. CDR3 bases: TGTGCCAGCGGACTAGCGGTAGAGTCCTACAATGAGCAGTTCTTC. Amino acid sequence: CASGLAVESYNEQFF.

This sequence joins TRBV25-1 and TRBJ2-1; D might be TRBD1 or TRBD2, each matching 5 bases. CDR1 is MGHDK, CDR2 SYGVNS, per germline. Deletions cut 2 bases from V and 8 bases from J, with 16 bases between. There are 15 residues in the CDR3. CDR3 residues: CASSEGAPREHEQFF. The CDR3, as DNA: TGTGCCAGCAGTGAAGGGGCCCCGAGGGAACATGAGCAGTTCTTC. Using reference TRBV25-1 and TRBJ2-1 for the parts outside the CDR3, the full variable domain is EADIYQTPRYLVIGTGKKITLECSQTMGHDKMYWYQQDPGMELHLIHYSYGVNSTEKGDLSSESTVSRIRTEHFPLTLESARPSHTSQYLCASSEGAPREHEQFFGPGTRLTVL.

The chain recombines TRBV24-1 with TRBJ2-1; 7 positions match TRBD1. Germline CDR1 reads KGHDR; CDR2 reads SFDVKD. Trimming cost V 3 bases and J 4 bases; bases outside gene matches: 2. There are 14 residues in the CDR3. The CDR3 reads CATSDPDRYNEQFF. The CDR3 DNA reads as TGTGCCACCAGTGATCCGGACAGGTACAATGAGCAGTTCTTC.

The sample holds many counts of this clonotype. The chain is built from TRBV5-6 and TRBJ1-2, with 8 bases that match TRBD1. CDR1 and CDR2 from the germline V gene are SGHDT and YYEEEE. V lost 5 bases to trimming and J lost 5 bases; unmatched junction nucleotides: 8. The CDR3 totals 14 residues. In DNA, the CDR3 is TGTGCCAGCAGGCCCCCGGGACAGGTGTATGGCTACACCTTC. It yields the protein CASRPPGQVYGYTF.